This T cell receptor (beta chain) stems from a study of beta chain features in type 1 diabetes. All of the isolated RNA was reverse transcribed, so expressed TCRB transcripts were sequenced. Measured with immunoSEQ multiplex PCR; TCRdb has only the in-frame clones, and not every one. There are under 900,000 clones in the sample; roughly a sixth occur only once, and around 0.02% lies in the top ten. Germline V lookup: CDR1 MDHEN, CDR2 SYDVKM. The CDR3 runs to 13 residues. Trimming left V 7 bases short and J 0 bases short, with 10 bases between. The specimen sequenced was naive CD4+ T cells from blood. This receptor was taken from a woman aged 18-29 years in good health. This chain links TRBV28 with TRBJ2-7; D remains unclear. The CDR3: CASKDRDSYEQYF. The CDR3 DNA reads TGTGCCAGCAAGGACCGCGACTCCTACGAGCAGTACTTC.